The next 21 T cell receptor beta chains were all read from a single sample in a study of cytomegalovirus exposure and HLA in healthy donors. The study ran its PCR with 60 Vbeta and 13 Jbeta primers. Sequencing used immunoSEQ multiplex PCR; TCRdb keeps in-frame clones, though not all of them. This table holds under 200,000 clones, approximately 71% found once. Sequenced material: PBMCs. Every receptor here comes from a man between 50 and 59 years old in good health and CMV-seronegative.

This chain joins TRBV10-3 and TRBJ2-7; 8 nucleotides line up with TRBD1. V shed 3 bases and J 1 base; nucleotides not matched to a gene: 2. Looked up from germline, CDR1 is ENHRY and CDR2 is SYGVKD. CDR3 size: 14 residues. The CDR3: CAISERTGSYEQYF. In nucleotides, the CDR3 is TGTGCCATCAGTGAAAGGACAGGGTCCTACGAGCAGTACTTC.

This clone showed up just a few times. The rearrangement joins TRBV19 to TRBJ1-6; D call uncertain. CDR3 length: 14 residues. Germline-derived CDR1 and CDR2 are LNHDA and SQIVND (reference sequence). Trimming left V 1 base short and J 13 bases short, with 14 bases between. CDR3 region: CASSIATSPRPLHF. The CDR3 region has the DNA TGTGCCAGTAGTATAGCTACGTCCCCTCGGCCCCTCCACTTT.

CDR3 DNA: TGTGCCAGTAAGGACGAGGGAAGCTCCTACGAGCAGTACTTC. It specifies CASKDEGSSYEQYF. J is TRBJ2-7 and V is TRBV19, with D tentatively TRBD2 (5 bases). The V gene lost 7 bases and the J gene lost 0 bases, with 13 bases spanning the gap. The CDR3 has 14 residues. Germline CDR1 is LNHDA and CDR2 is SQIVND (reference sequence).

The gene calls are TRBV19 and TRBJ1-2, with 9 bases aligning to TRBD1. The trim removed 7 bases at V and 3 bases at J, leaving 9 bases unmatched. The CDR3 is made up of 15 amino acids. CDR1 is LNHDA, CDR2 SQIVND, per germline (reference sequence). Written as DNA, the CDR3 is TGTGCCAGTACCTCCCCACGGGACAGGGACTATGGCTACACCTTC. It specifies CASTSPRDRDYGYTF.

Note on this clone: Other DNA sequences within the sample encode an identical CDR3. This rearrangement joins TRBV7-2 to TRBJ2-3, with a weak D call TRBD2 (6 bases). V lost 0 bases and J lost 6, with 19 bases in between. This CDR3 contains 17 residues. Germline CDR1 and CDR2: SGHTA and FQGNSA. The CDR3 spells CASSLAGSGGASDTQYF. The CDR3 DNA is TGTGCCAGCAGCTTAGCTGGTAGCGGAGGGGCCAGCGATACGCAGTATTTT. Filled out from reference TRBV7-2 and TRBJ2-3, the complete variable domain reads GAGVSQSPSNKVTEKGKDVELRCDPISGHTALYWYRQSLGQGLEFLIYFQGNSAPDKSGLPSDRFSAERTGGSVSTLTIQRTQQEDSAVYLCASSLAGSGGASDTQYFGPGTRLTVL.

V is TRBV11-2 and J is TRBJ1-5; TRBD1 agrees at 7 bases. Losses at the gene ends were 3 bases for V and 7 bases for J; bases not matched to a gene: 3. The CDR3 is made up of 13 amino acids. Germline CDR1 is SGHAT and CDR2 is FQNNGV. The CDR3 loop is CASSLRGRQPQHF. CDR3 DNA: TGTGCCAGCAGCTTGAGGGGGCGGCAGCCCCAGCATTTT.

Here the CDR3 DNA reads TGCGCCAGCAGCCAAGAGAGGGGGTTTTTCTACGAGCAGTACTTC. Translation: CASSQERGFFYEQYF. The chain couples TRBV4-3 to TRBJ2-7, with D possibly being TRBD1 (6 bases). The germline CDR1 and CDR2 sequences are LGHNA and YSLEER. This CDR3 has 15 amino acids. Trimming removed 0 bases at V and 3 bases at J, with 12 bases between.

This clone appeared a single time. The rearrangement uses TRBV4-3 and TRBJ2-3; 8 bases are a match to TRBD2. The CDR3 contains 15 residues. The trim removed 0 bases at V and 5 bases at J, leaving 4 bases unmatched. CDR1 and CDR2 from the germline V gene are LGHNA and YSLEER. CDR3 loop: CASSQDGGAKDTQYF. CDR3 nucleotide sequence: TGCGCCAGCAGCCAAGACGGGGGGGCGAAAGATACGCAGTATTTT.

The chain joins TRBV5-8 to TRBJ1-2, with D tentatively TRBD1 (6 bases). The CDR3 covers 14 residues. Deletions cut 0 bases from V and 4 bases from J, with 10 bases between. Germline values: CDR1 SGHTS, CDR2 YDEGEE. In DNA form, the CDR3 reads TGTGCCAGCAGCTTGGAACAGGGAACCTATGGCTACACCTTC. It translates to CASSLEQGTYGYTF.

V and J are TRBV5-1 and TRBJ1-5; perhaps TRBD1 as D (6 bases). Trimming stripped 5 bases from V and 0 bases from J, with 15 bases between. Per germline, CDR1 SGHRS and CDR2 YFSETQ. This CDR3 contains 16 residues. The CDR3 DNA sequence: TGCGCCAGCAGTTATGGGACATCTAATAGCAATCAGCCCCAGCATTTT. Translated: CASSYGTSNSNQPQHF. Looking up the rest from reference TRBV5-1 and TRBJ1-5 gives the full variable domain: KAGVTQTPRYLIKTRGQQVTLSCSPISGHRSVSWYQQTPGQGLQFLFEYFSETQRNKGNFPGRFSGRQFSNSRSEMNVSTLELGDSALYLCASSYGTSNSNQPQHFGDGTRLSIL.

V usage is TRBV5-1 and J usage is TRBJ2-3; 9 bases are a match to TRBD2. Losses at the gene ends were 1 base for V and 1 base for J; bases not matched to a gene: 7. This CDR3 comprises 17 residues. Germline CDR1 and CDR2: SGHRS and YFSETQ. CDR3: CASSLSSQRGGTDTQYF. The DNA of the CDR3 is TGCGCCAGCAGCTTGAGCTCACAGCGGGGGGGCACAGATACGCAGTATTTT.

The genes are TRBV19 and TRBJ2-2; TRBD2 agrees at 7 bases. CDR1 is LNHDA and CDR2 is SQIVND in the germline V gene (reference sequence). The ends lost 3 bases at V and 3 bases at J; junction bases unmatched: 4. The CDR3 sequence is 15 residues long. The CDR3 is CASSMGGGYTGELFF. In nucleotides, the CDR3 is TGTGCCAGTAGTATGGGGGGGGGATACACCGGGGAGCTGTTTTTT.

The rearrangement uses TRBV5-8 and TRBJ2-1, with 11 bases matching TRBD2. Germline V gene data show CDR1 as SGHTS and CDR2 as YDEGEE. CDR3 size: 17 residues. Trimming removed 5 bases from V and 0 bases from J; junction bases left unmatched: 7. As DNA, the CDR3 is TGTGCCAGCAGTTTAACCGGGACTAGCGGCTCCTACAATGAGCAGTTCTTC. It codes for CASSLTGTSGSYNEQFF.

This chain uses TRBV5-6 with TRBJ2-7, with a tentative D call TRBD2 (6 bases). V was shortened by 0 bases and J by 6 bases, with 13 bases between the two germline ends. This CDR3 is built from 14 residues. Germline CDR1 reads SGHDT; CDR2 reads YYEEEE. In DNA, the CDR3 is TGTGCCAGCAGCTTGGGAGGGAGGATGGGCGAGCAGTACTTC. Its protein is CASSLGGRMGEQYF.

This chain uses TRBV5-1 with TRBJ2-1, with a weak D call TRBD2 (6 bases). The CDR3 is made up of 16 amino acids. Germline values: CDR1 SGHRS, CDR2 YFSETQ. V was cut by 0 bases and J by 0 bases, with 10 bases left in between. This CDR3 is CASSLAAGSSYNEQFF. DNA of the CDR3: TGCGCCAGCAGCTTGGCTGCGGGGAGCTCCTACAATGAGCAGTTCTTC.

This chain joins TRBV15 and TRBJ2-4; D possibly corresponds to TRBD1 (8 bases). Germline V gene lookup returns CDR1 LNHNV and CDR2 YYDKDF (reference sequence). V lost 3 bases and J 3 bases, leaving 15 bases between the germline ends. The CDR3 contains 16 residues. CDR3 protein: CATSRNRGEGKNIQYF. DNA for the CDR3: TGTGCCACCAGCAGGAACAGGGGGGAGGGCAAAAACATTCAGTACTTC.

This chain links TRBV7-9 with TRBJ1-1; TRBD1 matches 9 bases. Germline loops: CDR1 SEHNR, CDR2 FQNEAQ (reference sequence). CDR3 length equals 17 residues. V shed 1 base and J 0 bases; nucleotides not matched to a gene: 6. CDR3 sequence: CASSLVGTGRMNTEAFF. The DNA of the CDR3 is TGTGCCAGCAGCTTAGTAGGGACAGGGCGTATGAACACTGAAGCTTTCTTT.

This chain uses TRBV5-8 with TRBJ1-4; 7 bases line up with TRBD1. Looked up from germline, CDR1 is SGHTS and CDR2 is YDEGEE. This CDR3 contains 15 residues. J gave up 0 bases and V 4 bases, and 3 bases lay outside the gene matches. For the CDR3, the DNA is TGTGCCAGCAGCCCGGGGACAGCAACTAATGAAAAACTGTTTTTT. Residues: CASSPGTATNEKLFF.

This clone has more than one count but fewer than ten. The genes are TRBV7-8 and TRBJ1-6; D gene ambiguous. CDR3 length equals 16 residues. Between the trimmed V and J ends, which lost 7 bases and 0 bases, there was a span of 13 bases. CDR1 and CDR2 from the germline V gene are SGHVS and FQNEAQ. The CDR3 coding sequence is TGTGCCAGCACCCCAACCGCGGGCTCCTATAATTCACCCCTCCACTTT. It encodes CASTPTAGSYNSPLHF.

This clone was detected only a few times. The chain combines TRBV7-9 with TRBJ2-5; 8 bases fit TRBD2. This CDR3 region has 17 residues. Germline V CDR1 and CDR2: SEHNR, FQNEAQ (reference sequence). Trimming took 5 bases from V and 1 from J; bases not matched to a gene: 12. This CDR3 reads CASSKEGWRGAQETQYF. Here the CDR3 DNA reads TGTGCCAGCAGCAAGGAGGGGTGGCGGGGGGCCCAAGAGACCCAGTACTTC.

This chain joins TRBV18 and TRBJ1-2; 8 bases map to TRBD1. With 4 bases clipped from V and 2 bases from J, the junction kept 6 bases outside the gene matches. The germline CDR1 and CDR2 sequences are KGHSH and LQKENI. The CDR3 is 15 amino acids. In DNA form, the CDR3 reads TGTGCCAGCTCACTCACGGACAGGGCCAACTATGGCTACACCTTC. Translating gives CASSLTDRANYGYTF.